The 19 T cell receptor beta chains reported below all come from one sample, sequenced in a study of vaccination and CD4 T cells after COVID-19. Researchers used the Oncomine TCR Beta short-read assay to sequence DNA from cultured CD4+ T cells. Each CDR3 protein is one row after TCRdb ran MiXCR on the PCR reads. The sample has fewer than 13,000 distinct CDR3 sequences; 66% are singletons. Their antigens are not known. Treatment meaning: approximately 10-day PBMC culture with coronavirus spike peptide pools or control peptides (ViraFEST assay). Source material: CD4+ T cells from blood, cultured in vitro. Receptors were obtained from a human donor who had recovered from COVID-19.

This clonotype was counted between two and nine times. The V and J genes are TRBV7-3 and TRBJ2-5; D perhaps matches TRBD1 (5 bases). This CDR3 is 12 amino acids long. Trimming left V 1 base short and J 5 bases short, with 5 bases between. The germline V gene has CDR1 SGHTA and CDR2 FQGTGA. The chain's CDR3 is CASSLNRETQYF. CDR3 nucleotide sequence: TGTGCCAGCAGCTTAAACAGGGAGACCCAGTACTTC.

V and J are TRBV7-3 and TRBJ2-3, with D perhaps given as TRBD1 or TRBD2 (6 bases each). Germline CDR1 SGHTA, CDR2 FQGTGA. This CDR3 has 16 amino acids. Trimming left V 1 base short and J 1 base short, with 12 bases between. CDR3 sequence: CASSLSGGLGTDTQYF. The CDR3 DNA reads TGTGCCAGCAGCTTAAGTGGGGGGCTAGGCACAGATACGCAGTATTTT.

The rearrangement uses TRBV5-1 and TRBJ1-2, with unresolved D. This CDR3 comprises 16 residues. The V end lost 0 bases, the J end lost 2 bases, and 14 bases lay between the germline ends. Germline CDR1 and CDR2: SGHRS and YFSETQ. The CDR3 DNA reads TGCGCCAGCAGCTTGGCAGGTCGGGGAACGAACTATGGCTACACCTTC. The encoded protein is CASSLAGRGTNYGYTF. Supplemented by reference TRBV5-1 and TRBJ1-2, the full variable domain reads KAGVTQTPRYLIKTRGQQVTLSCSPISGHRSVSWYQQTPGQGLQFLFEYFSETQRNKGNFPGRFSGRQFSNSRSEMNVSTLELGDSALYLCASSLAGRGTNYGYTFGSGTRLTVV.

The J gene is TRBJ1-6, the V gene TRBV6-2 or TRBV6-3, with 7 bases fitting TRBD1. The CDR3 sequence is 14 residues long. CDR1 is MNHEY, CDR2 SVGEGT, per germline. Trimming took 3 bases from V and 7 from J; bases not matched to a gene: 3. The CDR3 sequence is CASSYLQGNSPLHF. The CDR3 region has the DNA TGTGCCAGCAGTTATTTACAGGGGAATTCACCCCTCCACTTT.

The count of this clonotype is one. The chain combines TRBV5-1 with TRBJ2-3; possible D gene TRBD2, 6 bases. The CDR3 spans 16 residues. V was pared by 0 bases and J by 5 bases, with 16 bases between. Germline CDR1 SGHRS, CDR2 YFSETQ. CDR3 residues: CASSLGRGGAIDTQYF. CDR3 nucleotides: TGCGCCAGCAGCTTGGGACGAGGCGGGGCAATAGATACGCAGTATTTT.

The chain couples TRBV7-2 to TRBJ2-1; 13 bases fit TRBD2. The CDR3 spans 21 residues. Germline-derived CDR1 and CDR2 are SGHTA and FQGNSA. V lost 3 bases and J lost 1; bases outside the gene matches: 15. The CDR3 spells CASSFPKRTSGGEKSYNEQFF. In DNA, the CDR3 is TGTGCCAGCAGCTTCCCCAAGCGGACTAGCGGGGGTGAGAAGTCCTACAATGAGCAGTTCTTC.

This sequence joins TRBV28 and TRBJ1-4, with unresolved D. V was pared by 3 bases and J by 4 bases, with 9 bases between. The CDR3 loop spans 14 amino acids. Germline assignment: CDR1 MDHEN and CDR2 SYDVKM. The CDR3 here is CASSFTDYNEKLFF. The CDR3 DNA follows: TGTGCCAGCAGTTTTACAGATTATAATGAAAAACTGTTTTTT.

V gene TRBV6-1 combines with J gene TRBJ1-2, with a weak D call TRBD1 (5 bases). Trimming took off 7 bases at V and 8 bases at J, with 17 bases between the two ends. This CDR3 comprises 13 residues. Germline lookup yields CDR1 MNHNS and CDR2 SASEGT. The CDR3 reads CASKEGTAHGYTF. The CDR3, as DNA: TGTGCCAGCAAAGAAGGGACTGCGCACGGCTACACCTTC.

The genes are TRBV14 and TRBJ1-2; no firm D call. The CDR3 covers 14 residues. The germline V gene has CDR1 SGHDN and CDR2 FVKESK. Trimming removed 3 bases from V and 5 bases from J, with 13 bases in between. The CDR3 loop is CASSHSVRVYGYTF. For the CDR3, the DNA is TGTGCCAGCAGCCACTCAGTACGGGTATATGGCTACACCTTC.

This sequence joins TRBV5-5 and TRBJ1-6, with D possibly TRBD1 on 6 matching bases. Germline assignment: CDR1 SGHKS and CDR2 YYEKEE (reference sequence). V lost 0 bases and J 3 bases, leaving 10 bases between the germline ends. This CDR3 is built from 16 residues. The CDR3 sequence: CASSLAAGDYNSPLHF. The DNA of the CDR3 is TGTGCCAGCAGCTTGGCGGCAGGGGACTATAATTCACCCCTCCACTTT.

The chain uses TRBV19 and TRBJ1-5, with D possibly matching TRBD1 (6 bases). Per germline, CDR1 LNHDA and CDR2 SQIVND (reference sequence). Between the trimmed V and J ends, which lost 7 bases and 4 bases, there was a span of 14 bases. The CDR3 runs 14 residues. In DNA form, the CDR3 reads TGTGCCAGTACCAACGGGCAGGGGAATCAGCCCCAGCATTTT. Encoded protein: CASTNGQGNQPQHF.

This chain uses TRBV5-1 with TRBJ2-4, with D possibly TRBD1 on 7 matching bases. Germline V gives CDR1 SGHRS, CDR2 YFSETQ. V lost 4 bases and J 9 bases, leaving 23 bases between the germline ends. The CDR3 consists of 16 residues. The DNA for the CDR3 is TGCGCCAGCAGCCGATCAGGGGTGCAGGGGGGAGGCATTCAGTACTTC. This translates into CASSRSGVQGGGIQYF. The full variable domain, rest sourced from reference TRBV5-1 and TRBJ2-4, is KAGVTQTPRYLIKTRGQQVTLSCSPISGHRSVSWYQQTPGQGLQFLFEYFSETQRNKGNFPGRFSGRQFSNSRSEMNVSTLELGDSALYLCASSRSGVQGGGIQYFGAGTRLSVL.

The table lists this clonotype with a few counts. The chain is built from TRBV6-1 and TRBJ1-4; a weak D match, TRBD1 (5 bases). In germline, CDR1 is MNHNS, CDR2 SASEGT. This CDR3 contains 16 residues. V lost 6 bases and J lost 6, with 20 bases in between. CDR3 nucleotides: TGTGCCAGCAGAAGCATCCCAGGGAGGTCGTATGAAAAACTGTTTTTT. This encodes CASRSIPGRSYEKLFF.

The chain links TRBV19 to TRBJ2-4, with D perhaps matching TRBD2 (6 bases). This CDR3 comprises 14 residues. V was trimmed by 5 bases and J by 4 bases, leaving 12 bases between them. The germline V gene encodes CDR1 LNHDA and CDR2 SQIVND (reference sequence). Here the CDR3 DNA reads TGTGCCAGTAGTTTTGGACTACTTAAAAACATTCAGTACTTC. Translating gives CASSFGLLKNIQYF.

The V gene is TRBV6-5, the J gene TRBJ2-7, with TRBD1 identical over 9 bases. The ends lost 4 bases at V and 7 bases at J; junction bases unmatched: 11. The V gene's germline CDR1 is MNHEY and CDR2 SVGAGI. This CDR3 region has 15 residues. CDR3 bases: TGTGCCAGCAGTTTGGAAGGGACAGGGACGAGGGAGCAGTACTTC. Amino acid sequence: CASSLEGTGTREQYF.

The CDR3 reads CASSIRTRSRDGYTF. The CDR3 DNA reads TGTGCCAGTAGTATCAGGACCAGGAGTAGAGATGGCTACACCTTC. This sequence joins TRBV19 and TRBJ1-2; D is undetermined. The V gene's germline CDR1 is LNHDA and CDR2 SQIVND (reference sequence). The CDR3 runs to 15 residues. V lost 3 bases, J lost 6 bases, and 17 bases lay in between. The entire variable domain, with the rest obtained from reference TRBV19 and TRBJ1-2, is as follows: DGGITQSPKYLFRKEGQNVTLSCEQNLNHDAMYWYRQDPGQGLRLIYYSQIVNDFQKGDIAEGYSVSREKKESFPLTVTSAQKNPTAFYLCASSIRTRSRDGYTFGSGTRLTVV.

V usage is TRBV2 and J usage is TRBJ1-4, with TRBD1 identical over 8 bases. The V and J ends lost 4 bases and 7 bases, in that order; junction bases with no gene match: 11. Germline V gene lookup returns CDR1 SNHLY and CDR2 FYNNEI. This CDR3 is built from 16 residues. CDR3 in DNA: TGTGCCAGCAGTGTACAGGGGGGCACCCTAGGTGAAAAACTGTTTTTT. This translates into CASSVQGGTLGEKLFF.

Only a few counts were recorded for this clonotype. CDR3 bases: TGTGCCAGTAGTATCTCGCCCTACGAGCAGTACTTC. This encodes CASSISPYEQYF. This chain links TRBV19 with TRBJ2-7; D is unclear. Between the trimmed V and J ends, which lost 3 bases and 2 bases, there was a span of 5 bases. The germline gives CDR1 LNHDA, CDR2 SQIVND (reference sequence). There are 12 residues in the CDR3.

The V and J genes are TRBV27 and TRBJ2-2; no clear D. Germline V gene lookup returns CDR1 MNHEY and CDR2 SMNVEV (reference sequence). The length of the CDR3 is 13 residues. V was pared by 7 bases and J by 6 bases, with 12 bases between. In nucleotides, the CDR3 is TGTGCCAGCACCACCGGCAGTGCCGGGGAGCTGTTTTTT. It yields the protein CASTTGSAGELFF.